The 22 T cell receptor beta chains listed next were all sequenced from one sample in a study of CD8+CD57+ T cells in acquired aplastic anemia. Profiles of TCR beta VDJ and CDR3 were generated from a genomic DNA template. TCRdb re-derived calls from the reads in MiXCR, one entry per CDR3 protein. The table shows roughly 200,000 distinct CDR3 sequences, with around 60% occurring only once. The sequenced material came from sorted CD4+, CD8+, or CD8+CD57+ T cells (not recorded which) from PBMCs. These receptor sequences come from a human donor in good health.

The V call is TRBV6-5, the J call TRBJ1-2, with D maybe TRBD1 (5 bases). V gave up 6 bases and J gave up 4 bases, with 18 bases separating them. In germline, CDR1 is MNHEY, CDR2 SVGAGI. CDR3 length equals 15 residues. This CDR3 reads CASRMLGVNGYGYTF. The DNA for the CDR3 is TGTGCCAGCAGAATGCTAGGGGTAAACGGCTATGGCTACACCTTC.

The rearrangement joins TRBV5-8 to TRBJ2-1; TRBD2 is a possible D gene (5 bases). The V gene's germline CDR1 is SGHTS and CDR2 YDEGEE. The CDR3 is made up of 14 amino acids. The germline V and J ends were trimmed by 4 bases and 10 bases, with 18 bases remaining between them. CDR3 residues: CASSQGLDGGEQFF. CDR3 in DNA: TGTGCCAGCAGCCAAGGTCTTGATGGCGGGGAGCAGTTCTTC.

This chain uses TRBV20-1 with TRBJ2-7; no clear D. The CDR3 is made up of 12 amino acids. V was trimmed by 3 bases and J by 3 bases, leaving 9 bases between them. From germline, CDR1 is DFQATT and CDR2 SNEGSKA (reference sequence). CDR3: CSASAGNYEQYF. The CDR3 region has the DNA TGCAGTGCTAGTGCCGGAAACTACGAGCAGTACTTC.

This chain links TRBV2 with TRBJ2-2; D remains ambiguous. Germline lookup yields CDR1 SNHLY and CDR2 FYNNEI. The CDR3 is 12 residues long. V was pared by 4 bases and J by 7 bases, with 7 bases between. The CDR3 nucleotides read TGTGCCAGCAGTGGAGAGCGCGGGGAGCTGTTTTTT. It codes for CASSGERGELFF. Full variable domain (missing parts from reference TRBV2 and TRBJ2-2): EPEVTQTPSHQVTQMGQEVILRCVPISNHLYFYWYRQILGQKVEFLVSFYNNEISEKSEIFDDQFSVERPDGSNFTLKIRSTKLEDSAMYFCASSGERGELFFGEGSRLTVL.

As for this clonotype: Just one base apart from a much larger clone, this may be a read error. The chain is built from TRBV24-1 and TRBJ1-4; D may be TRBD1 (6 bases). Germline-derived CDR1 and CDR2 are KGHDR and SFDVKD. The CDR3 is made up of 15 amino acids. CDR3 region: CTTSDGWGRGEKLFF. The CDR3 DNA reads TGTACCACCAGTGACGGTTGGGGGCGCGGTGAAAAACTGTTTTTT.

CDR3: CASSQGGWTDANTEAFF. The CDR3 bases are TGCGCCAGCAGCCAAGGCGGGTGGACAGATGCGAACACTGAAGCTTTCTTT. This chain connects TRBV4-1 to TRBJ1-1; perhaps TRBD1 as D (6 bases). Germline CDR1 is MGHRA and CDR2 is YSYEKL. The CDR3 runs to 17 residues. V lost 1 base, J lost 1 base, and 16 bases lay in between.

V is TRBV7-2 and J is TRBJ2-5, with 7 bases lining up with TRBD1. J was trimmed by 0 bases and V by 5 bases; bases with no gene match: 9. CDR1 and CDR2 from the germline V gene are SGHTA and FQGNSA. This CDR3 is built from 16 residues. The CDR3 region is CASSPGQELYQETQYF. CDR3 nucleotides: TGTGCCAGCAGCCCCGGACAGGAACTGTACCAAGAGACCCAGTACTTC.

The chain joins TRBV5-4 to TRBJ2-7; D is unresolved. The CDR3 loop spans 15 amino acids. V was cut by 2 bases and J by 3 bases, with 15 bases left in between. Germline CDR1 SGHNT, CDR2 YYREEE (reference sequence). This CDR3 is CASSLESSSLYEQYF. The CDR3 coding sequence is TGTGCCAGCAGCTTAGAGTCTTCTAGTCTCTACGAGCAGTACTTC.

V is TRBV7-3 and J is TRBJ2-2; 7 bases are shared with TRBD2. This CDR3 has 12 residues. V shed 6 bases, J shed 7 bases, and the junction held 2 bases outside the gene matches. The V gene's germline CDR1 is SGHTA and CDR2 FQGTGA. CDR3 residues: CASSGLDGELFF. Written as DNA, the CDR3 is TGTGCCAGCAGTGGACTAGACGGGGAGCTGTTTTTT.

This clonotype was observed at least ten times. This sequence joins TRBV5-8 and TRBJ2-7; D possibly corresponds to TRBD2 (6 bases). Trimming cost V 2 bases and J 5 bases, with 29 bases left between them. This CDR3 contains 19 residues. CDR1 and CDR2 from the germline V gene are SGHTS and YDEGEE. CDR3: CASSLIGGSSPAIRDEQYF. CDR3 bases: TGTGCCAGCAGCTTAATCGGGGGAAGCTCCCCGGCGATTAGAGACGAGCAGTACTTC.

The V call is TRBV12-3 or TRBV12-4, the J call TRBJ1-1; D is undetermined. Trimming removed 6 bases at V and 4 bases at J, with 12 bases between. The CDR3 contains 13 residues. CDR3 sequence reads: CASSRDGRTEAFF. CDR3 DNA: TGTGCCAGCAGCCGAGACGGGCGCACTGAAGCTTTCTTT.

This clonotype has ten or more counts. A much larger clone differs from this one at a single base, so this may be a read error. The V call is TRBV10-3, the J call TRBJ2-1, with 12 bases matching TRBD2. CDR1 ENHRY and CDR2 SYGVKD come from the germline V gene. The V gene end was trimmed by 4 bases and the J gene end by 0 bases; junction bases not matched to a gene: 7. There are 18 residues in the CDR3. The DNA of the CDR3 is TGTGCCATCAGTGGATCTAGCGGGAGGGTCAGCTCCTACAATGAGCAGTTCTTC. Protein product: CAISGSSGRVSSYNEQFF.

The V and J genes are TRBV19 and TRBJ1-2; 7 bases fit TRBD1. The junction had 10 bases not matched to a gene; V was cut back by 1 base and J by 8 bases. CDR1 and CDR2 from the germline V gene are LNHDA and SQIVND (reference sequence). CDR3 length equals 15 residues. For the CDR3, the DNA is TGTGCCAGTAGTATAGCCACAGGGACAGCGAACGGCTACACCTTC. Protein product: CASSIATGTANGYTF.

This chain connects TRBV9 to TRBJ1-6; a weak D match, TRBD1 (5 bases). Germline V gene data show CDR1 as SGDLS and CDR2 as YYNGEE. The CDR3 consists of 15 residues. V was shortened by 3 bases and J by 9 bases, with 16 bases between the two germline ends. In DNA, the CDR3 is TGTGCCAGCAGCGCAATTGGGGGTGAGGCTTCACCCCTCCACTTT. It codes for CASSAIGGEASPLHF.

The V call is TRBV7-3, the J call TRBJ2-7; D may be TRBD1 or TRBD2 (5 bases each). The germline CDR1 and CDR2 sequences are SGHTA and FQGTGA. V gave up 3 bases and J gave up 6 bases, with 9 bases separating them. The CDR3 sequence is 12 residues long. In DNA form, the CDR3 reads TGTGCCAGCAGCTTCCCCGGGGCCGAGCAGTACTTC. It encodes CASSFPGAEQYF.

The CDR3 nucleotides read TGTGCCAGCAGGAAACCACAGGGGGCAGCTTTCTTT. It translates to CASRKPQGAAFF. The gene calls are TRBV7-9 and TRBJ1-1, with TRBD1 identical over 9 bases. Germline V gene lookup returns CDR1 SEHNR and CDR2 FQNEAQ (reference sequence). V lost 6 bases and J lost 10; bases outside the gene matches: 6. This CDR3 has 12 residues.

This clonotype was seen only a few times. The rearrangement uses TRBV6-1 and TRBJ2-4, with unresolved D. The CDR3 is 11 amino acids. Germline V gene data show CDR1 as MNHNS and CDR2 as SASEGT. V shed 2 bases and J shed 11 bases, with 7 bases lying between them. The CDR3 here is CASSELGLQYF. The CDR3, as DNA: TGTGCCAGCAGTGAACTCGGACTTCAGTACTTC.

This clonotype was found many times. The V gene is TRBV6-6, the J gene TRBJ1-3, with TRBD1 as a possible D gene (6 bases). The length of the CDR3 is 15 residues. V lost 2 bases and J lost 4, with 12 bases in between. Germline assignment: CDR1 MNHNY and CDR2 SVGAGI (reference sequence). The CDR3 DNA sequence: TGTGCCAGCAGTTACGCCACAGGGTCGGGAAACACCATATATTTT. Its translation: CASSYATGSGNTIYF.

This clonotype was seen repeatedly, ten times or more. This chain links TRBV6-1 with TRBJ1-3; no clear D gene. From germline, CDR1 is MNHNS and CDR2 SASEGT. V lost 3 bases, J lost 2 bases, and 11 bases lay in between. The CDR3 totals 15 residues. DNA for the CDR3: TGTGCCAGCAGTGATCTTGGTGAGGCTGGAAACACCATATATTTT. Its protein is CASSDLGEAGNTIYF.

The rearrangement joins TRBV9 to TRBJ1-1; no clear D. The germline gives CDR1 SGDLS, CDR2 YYNGEE. The CDR3 runs to 15 residues. V gave up 4 bases and J gave up 0 bases, with 13 bases separating them. The CDR3 protein is CASSPEVRMNTEAFF. The CDR3 nucleotides are TGTGCCAGCAGCCCTGAAGTACGGATGAACACTGAAGCTTTCTTT.

CDR3 sequence (DNA): TGTGCCAGTACCATTACTAGCTCTGGGGCCAACGTCCTGACTTTC. It encodes CASTITSSGANVLTF. The chain carries TRBV19 and TRBJ2-6; D perhaps matches TRBD2 (5 bases). The V gene lost 7 bases and the J gene lost 0 bases, with 10 bases spanning the gap. Germline V gene lookup returns CDR1 LNHDA and CDR2 SQIVND (reference sequence). This CDR3 contains 15 residues. The whole variable domain, remainder taken from reference TRBV19 and TRBJ2-6, is DGGITQSPKYLFRKEGQNVTLSCEQNLNHDAMYWYRQDPGQGLRLIYYSQIVNDFQKGDIAEGYSVSREKKESFPLTVTSAQKNPTAFYLCASTITSSGANVLTFGAGSRLTVL.

In its sample, this clonotype was seen a few times. J is TRBJ2-7 and V is TRBV20-1; 10 bases match TRBD1. The CDR3 spans 13 residues. Germline V gene data show CDR1 as DFQATT and CDR2 as SNEGSKA (reference sequence). V lost 3 bases, J lost 1 base, and 0 bases stayed unmatched. The CDR3 sequence: CSARGQGSYEQYF. CDR3 nucleotide sequence: TGCAGTGCTAGGGGACAGGGGTCCTACGAGCAGTACTTC.